A single T cell receptor (beta chain) is shown here with its context. Its target is unknown. Primers for the PCR totalled 60 Vbeta and 13 Jbeta. TCRdb's copy holds only in-frame clones and misses some; the assay was immunoSEQ multiplex PCR. The sample records about 170,000 clones, about 85% being singletons. This sample stems from a study of cytomegalovirus exposure and HLA in healthy donors. Germline lookup yields CDR1 SGHRS and CDR2 YFSETQ. The CDR3 loop spans 15 amino acids. The junction had 6 bases not matched to a gene; V was cut back by 7 bases and J by 0 bases. Broader study findings: Associated with cytomegalovirus, according to the listing, were 170 or so TCR beta chains. A later analysis found common viral pathogens apparently linked to several of the most significant clusters. There was a cluster of highly shared sequence variants that was likely a sequencing artifact. By HLA locus, TCR association rates varied in a later analysis, with DRB1 showing the most and HLA-C the fewest.

The sequence was obtained from a boy aged 2-9 years in good health and CMV-seronegative. Sequencing was performed on PBMCs. The chain couples TRBV5-1 to TRBJ1-3; 8 nucleotides agree with TRBD1. The CDR3 here is CASGAGTGSGNTIYF. The CDR3 bases are TGCGCCAGCGGCGCCGGGACAGGCTCTGGAAACACCATATATTTT.